The 17 T cell receptor beta chains in this list originate from one sample, sequenced in a study of spatial heterogeneity in lung cancer. Time point specified: sample taken at primary tumor resection. TCRdb ran MiXCR on the 5' RACE reads and lists one entry per CDR3 protein. The sample carries 35,000 to 45,000 distinct CDR3 sequences, roughly 7.2% recorded once. Sequenced material: PBMCs, taken at surgery. The origin of the receptors is a female donor with early-stage non-small cell lung cancer.

This clonotype was detected ten times or more. V is TRBV5-1 and J is TRBJ2-3; D gene unclear. The CDR3 covers 16 residues. Per germline, CDR1 SGHRS and CDR2 YFSETQ. Deletions cut 0 bases from V and 2 bases from J, with 13 bases between. Written as DNA, the CDR3 is TGCGCCAGCAGCTTGGCCGTAGGCGAATACACAGATACGCAGTATTTT. Translated, it gives CASSLAVGEYTDTQYF.

The rearrangement joins TRBV12-3 or TRBV12-4 to TRBJ2-7; 10 bases are shared with TRBD1. With V trimmed by 5 bases and J by 1 base, 2 bases remained unmatched. The CDR3 runs 14 residues. This CDR3 is CASSRTGGSYEQYF. CDR3 DNA sequence: TGTGCCAGCAGTCGGACAGGGGGGTCCTACGAGCAGTACTTC.

The chain links TRBV4-3 to TRBJ1-2; the match to TRBD1 covers 8 bases. The CDR3 is 16 residues long. Germline V gene sequence: CDR1 LGHNA, CDR2 YSLEER. Trimming cost V 3 bases and J 4 bases; bases outside gene matches: 10. CDR3 region: CASSQLGQAPVYGYTF. CDR3 nucleotide sequence: TGCGCCAGCAGCCAGTTGGGACAGGCGCCGGTCTATGGCTACACCTTC.

This clonotype showed up many times. The DNA of the CDR3 is TGCGCCAGCAGCACGACACCGAACACTGAAGCTTTCTTT. It is translated as CASSTTPNTEAFF. The genes are TRBV5-1 and TRBJ1-1; D is undetermined. The CDR3 has 13 amino acids. Germline V gene lookup returns CDR1 SGHRS and CDR2 YFSETQ. Trimming removed 4 bases from V and 1 base from J, with 8 bases in between.

This clonotype was counted at least ten times. The genes are TRBV7-8 and TRBJ2-3; TRBD2 matches 7 bases. From germline, CDR1 is SGHVS and CDR2 FQNEAQ. There are 16 residues in the CDR3. Unmatched junction bases numbered 9, after V lost 4 bases and J lost 2 bases. CDR3 coding DNA: TGTGCCAGCAGCTACCTTTGGCGGGGGACCACAGATACGCAGTATTTT. It specifies CASSYLWRGTTDTQYF.

This clonotype showed up many times. V usage is TRBV24-1 and J usage is TRBJ2-7; no clear D. In germline, CDR1 is KGHDR, CDR2 SFDVKD. The V and J ends lost 5 bases and 5 bases respectively, with 12 bases between them. This CDR3 contains 13 residues. CDR3 sequence reads: CATSGGFLDEQYF. CDR3 coding DNA: TGTGCCACCAGTGGGGGTTTTCTGGACGAGCAGTACTTC.

V usage is TRBV30 and J usage is TRBJ2-7; 10 bases line up with TRBD2. With 0 bases clipped from V and 4 bases from J, the junction kept 3 bases outside the gene matches. This CDR3 region has 14 residues. In germline, CDR1 is GTSNPN, CDR2 SVGIG (reference sequence). The CDR3 is CAWSVSSGGYEQYF. The CDR3 bases are TGTGCCTGGAGTGTATCTAGCGGGGGATACGAGCAGTACTTC.

This clonotype was recorded a few times. J is TRBJ2-1 and V is TRBV7-2, with 10 bases that match TRBD1. The germline V gene has CDR1 SGHTA and CDR2 FQGNSA. V lost 3 bases, J lost 2 bases, and 1 base stayed unmatched. The CDR3 sequence is 15 residues long. The CDR3 reads CASSFGTGAYNEQFF. DNA for the CDR3: TGTGCCAGCAGCTTTGGGACAGGGGCCTACAATGAGCAGTTCTTC.

This clonotype was detected a few times. This chain joins TRBV18 and TRBJ1-6; D gene uncertain. The CDR3 extends over 17 amino acids. Germline CDR1 and CDR2: KGHSH and LQKENI. V was clipped by 0 bases and J by 0 bases, with 9 bases between them. CDR3 sequence reads: CASSPPDAVSYNSPLHF. The CDR3 DNA reads as TGTGCCAGCTCACCACCTGACGCAGTCTCCTATAATTCACCCCTCCACTTT.

This clonotype was recorded a few times. The genes are TRBV6-5 and TRBJ1-2; 7 bases agree with TRBD1. J gave up 8 bases and V 0 bases, and 12 bases lay outside the gene matches. Per germline, CDR1 MNHEY and CDR2 SVGAGI. CDR3 length: 16 residues. CDR3 nucleotide sequence: TGTGCCAGCAGTTACTCGACTCGTAGACAGGGACACGGCTACACCTTC. Translating gives CASSYSTRRQGHGYTF.

This clonotype was seen a handful of times. The chain has TRBV2 and TRBJ2-5, with TRBD1 matching 7 bases. Germline CDR1 SNHLY, CDR2 FYNNEI. Trimming cost V 6 bases and J 2 bases; bases outside gene matches: 0. The CDR3 runs to 12 residues. In nucleotides, the CDR3 is TGTGCCAGCAGGGACAGGCAAGAGACCCAGTACTTC. Protein product: CASRDRQETQYF.

This clonotype was seen ten or more times. V and J are TRBV7-9 and TRBJ2-7, with D perhaps given as TRBD1 or TRBD2 (6 bases each). The V end was cut by 4 bases, the J end by 4 bases, with 17 bases between. This CDR3 spans 15 amino acids. Germline-derived CDR1 and CDR2 are SEHNR and FQNEAQ (reference sequence). The CDR3 loop reads CASSSRDRGPYEQYF. CDR3 DNA sequence: TGTGCCAGCAGCTCCCGGGATCGGGGGCCATACGAGCAGTACTTC.

This clonotype was picked up many times. The V and J genes are TRBV12-3 or TRBV12-4 and TRBJ1-1; unclear D gene. The CDR3 is made up of 16 amino acids. Trimming shortened V by 6 bases and J by 1 base, and 18 bases separated the two germline ends. Here the CDR3 reads CASRPFWESPNTEAFF. For the CDR3, the DNA is TGTGCCAGCAGACCTTTTTGGGAGTCCCCGAACACTGAAGCTTTCTTT.

This clonotype was observed many times. The chain recombines TRBV5-1 with TRBJ2-5; 7 bases line up with TRBD2. The CDR3 totals 13 residues. The ends lost 4 bases at V and 5 bases at J; junction bases unmatched: 5. In germline, CDR1 is SGHRS, CDR2 YFSETQ. The CDR3 region is CASSRGSGETQYF. The CDR3 DNA reads as TGCGCCAGCAGCCGCGGGAGCGGGGAGACCCAGTACTTC.

This clonotype was counted between two and nine times. The V and J genes are TRBV4-2 and TRBJ2-5; 13 nucleotides agree with TRBD2. V shed 5 bases and J 0 bases; nucleotides not matched to a gene: 6. This CDR3 contains 17 residues. CDR1 is LGHNA, CDR2 YNFKEQ, per germline. CDR3: CASSKGLAGPYQETQYF. In DNA form, the CDR3 reads TGTGCCAGCAGCAAGGGACTAGCGGGGCCGTACCAAGAGACCCAGTACTTC.

This clonotype occurred many times. CDR3 protein: CASSLMTHGYGYTF. The CDR3 DNA reads as TGTGCCAGCAGCTTAATGACACATGGCTATGGCTACACCTTC. The chain couples TRBV5-4 to TRBJ1-2; no clear D gene. V gave up 2 bases and J gave up 4 bases, with 12 bases separating them. The CDR3 runs 14 residues. Germline V gene lookup returns CDR1 SGHNT and CDR2 YYREEE (reference sequence).

V gene TRBV20-1 combines with J gene TRBJ1-3; 8 bases match TRBD1. With V trimmed by 3 bases and J by 4 bases, 5 bases remained unmatched. Germline V gene lookup returns CDR1 DFQATT and CDR2 SNEGSKA (reference sequence). The CDR3 is 14 residues long. This chain's CDR3 is CSARAQGAGNTIYF. The CDR3 nucleotides are TGCAGTGCTAGGGCCCAGGGGGCGGGAAACACCATATATTTT.